The entry below describes one T cell receptor beta chain. The antigen is unknown. Germline values: CDR1 LGHNA, CDR2 YNFKEQ. The CDR3 has 16 amino acids. V was shortened by 3 bases and J by 2 bases, with 15 bases between the two germline ends. TCRdb called the 5' RACE reads again in MiXCR, with one record for every CDR3 protein. The sample has tens of thousands of distinct CDR3 sequences; about 24% are singletons. Study-wide points: Greatest tumor Treg TCR overlap was with tumor naive CD4+ cells.

The source of this sequence is a female donor with breast cancer. The sequencing sample was made of tumor-infiltrating naive CD4+ T cells sorted from the breast tumor. Subset in this sample: naive CD4+ T cells, CD4+CD45RA+CD25-. This chain links TRBV4-2 with TRBJ2-3, with a weak D call TRBD1 (5 bases). The CDR3 nucleotides read TGTGCCAGCAGCCATATAGGGGAACCTCCCACAGATACGCAGTATTTT. It codes for CASSHIGEPPTDTQYF.